The present entry profiles one TCR beta chain with its context. Clones were read by immunoSEQ multiplex PCR, and TCRdb kept only the in-frame ones, dropping some. This sample has roughly 160,000 clones, with about 85% found just once. CDR1 and CDR2 from the germline V gene are SGHRS and YFSETQ. Deletions cut 0 bases from V and 7 bases from J, with 10 bases between. The CDR3 has 13 residues. The entry originates in a study of blood T cell repertoires in COVID-19. For the study at large: From the United States, Italy and Spain came samples of acute and convalescent COVID-19. PBMCs, B-cell-depleted T cells, or T cells were the source of the cDNA or gDNA that made up the material.

Seattle patient enrollment occurred during active infection, with longitudinal follow-up thereafter. The TCR originated in an elderly woman with COVID-19, enrolled during active disease. Sequences were obtained from peripheral blood. The chain employs TRBV5-1 and TRBJ1-2; D may be TRBD1 (5 bases). The DNA of the CDR3 is TGCGCCAGCAGCTTGGGGGGCCCCGGTGGCTACACCTTC. Translated, it gives CASSLGGPGGYTF. Together with reference TRBV5-1 and TRBJ1-2, the CDR3 gives the full variable domain: KAGVTQTPRYLIKTRGQQVTLSCSPISGHRSVSWYQQTPGQGLQFLFEYFSETQRNKGNFPGRFSGRQFSNSRSEMNVSTLELGDSALYLCASSLGGPGGYTFGSGTRLTVV.